The 20 T cell receptor beta chains presented below share a single source sample, sequenced in a study of cytomegalovirus exposure and HLA in healthy donors. This PCR relied on a set of 60 Vbeta primers and 13 Jbeta primers. The data were produced by immunoSEQ multiplex PCR, yet TCRdb's version contains in-frame clones alone and is incomplete. The table lists fewer than 150,000 clones, nearly 80% of them singletons. Sequenced: PBMCs. All receptors come from a young man in good health and CMV-seronegative.

This clone has a handful of counts. V gene TRBV27 combines with J gene TRBJ1-1; possible D gene TRBD1, 5 bases. Germline loops: CDR1 MNHEY, CDR2 SMNVEV (reference sequence). Deletions cut 3 bases from V and 7 bases from J, with 15 bases between. CDR3 size: 14 residues. The CDR3 here is CASSLESGVGEAFF. CDR3 DNA: TGTGCCAGCAGTTTGGAATCGGGGGTTGGTGAAGCTTTCTTT.

The J gene is TRBJ2-3, the V gene TRBV5-4, with 9 bases that match TRBD2. The germline gives CDR1 SGHNT, CDR2 YYREEE (reference sequence). This CDR3 comprises 13 residues. J was trimmed by 8 bases and V by 2 bases; bases with no gene match: 3. CDR3 in amino acids: CASSLAGGPTQYF. CDR3 nucleotides: TGTGCCAGCAGCTTAGCGGGAGGCCCTACGCAGTATTTT.

The CDR3 spells CASSYTGGFYEQYF. The CDR3 DNA reads as TGTGCCAGCAGTTACACAGGGGGCTTCTACGAGCAGTACTTC. The chain combines TRBV6-5 with TRBJ2-7; 9 positions agree with TRBD1. Germline V gene lookup returns CDR1 MNHEY and CDR2 SVGAGI. The CDR3 runs 14 residues. V shed 2 bases, J shed 3 bases, and the junction held 2 bases outside the gene matches.

CDR3 in DNA: TGTGCCAGCAGCCCCCCCGGTTCACCCCTCCACTTT. Protein sequence: CASSPPGSPLHF. The rearrangement links TRBV6-5 to TRBJ1-6; no clear D. The CDR3 extends over 12 amino acids. Germline V lookup: CDR1 MNHEY, CDR2 SVGAGI. The V and J ends lost 6 bases and 9 bases respectively, with 9 bases between them.

The chain couples TRBV7-9 to TRBJ2-7; 7 bases are shared with TRBD2. After removal of 5 bases from V and 3 bases from J, the junction contained 10 bases not matched to a gene. CDR1 is SEHNR, CDR2 FQNEAQ, per germline (reference sequence). The CDR3 has 15 amino acids. CDR3 in DNA: TGTGCCAGCAGCCTCGGAGCGGGGTTAGACTACGAGCAGTACTTC. Translating it yields CASSLGAGLDYEQYF.

The chain uses TRBV5-6 and TRBJ2-3, with TRBD2 matching 7 bases. With V trimmed by 4 bases and J by 3 bases, 14 bases remained unmatched. Germline CDR1 reads SGHDT; CDR2 reads YYEEEE. The CDR3 runs to 17 residues. The CDR3 DNA reads TGTGCCAGCAGCCGCCTTGTTGGAGGGAGGGCAACAGATACGCAGTATTTT. This translates into CASSRLVGGRATDTQYF.

The chain is built from TRBV9 and TRBJ2-3; D remains ambiguous. CDR1 and CDR2 from the germline V gene are SGDLS and YYNGEE. V shed 4 bases and J shed 4 bases, with 7 bases lying between them. The CDR3 runs 12 residues. The DNA of the CDR3 is TGTGCCAGCAGCTTAACGGCAGATACGCAGTATTTT. This encodes CASSLTADTQYF.

The chain links TRBV5-4 to TRBJ2-4, with 8 bases matching TRBD1. Per germline, CDR1 SGHNT and CDR2 YYREEE (reference sequence). Losses at the gene ends were 6 bases for V and 0 bases for J; bases not matched to a gene: 5. The CDR3 has 15 amino acids. CDR3 DNA sequence: TGTGCCAGCACCTCAGGGGGCTTAGCCAAAAACATTCAGTACTTC. Translated: CASTSGGLAKNIQYF.

CDR3 nucleotides: TGTGCCAGCAGCCACCCGTCCGGCGAGCAGTACTTC. This sequence encodes CASSHPSGEQYF. The J gene is TRBJ2-7, the V gene TRBV14, with D unresolved. This CDR3 comprises 12 residues. Deletions cut 3 bases from V and 6 bases from J, with 9 bases between. Germline V gene sequence: CDR1 SGHDN, CDR2 FVKESK.

The V and J genes are TRBV19 and TRBJ2-7; a weak D match, TRBD1 (5 bases). Germline V gives CDR1 LNHDA, CDR2 SQIVND (reference sequence). V was clipped by 3 bases and J by 7 bases, with 16 bases between them. This CDR3 has 14 amino acids. The CDR3 bases are TGTGCCAGTAGTATGTGGGGCGCGCTAGGGGAGCAGTACTTC. Protein sequence: CASSMWGALGEQYF.

This sequence joins TRBV28 and TRBJ1-2, with D possibly matching TRBD1 (6 bases). This CDR3 spans 13 amino acids. Germline lookup yields CDR1 MDHEN and CDR2 SYDVKM. The ends were cut back, 3 bases at V and 4 bases at J, with 9 bases in the middle. CDR3 in DNA: TGTGCCAGCAGTTTCCAAGGGGGCTATGGCTACACCTTC. Its protein is CASSFQGGYGYTF.

J is TRBJ1-5 and V is TRBV7-2; D may be TRBD1 (5 bases). V was clipped by 2 bases and J by 5 bases, with 10 bases between them. Germline V gives CDR1 SGHTA, CDR2 FQGNSA. The CDR3 is 14 amino acids. The chain's CDR3 is CASSLQGMDQPQHF. CDR3 bases: TGTGCCAGCAGCTTACAGGGTATGGATCAGCCCCAGCATTTT.

This clone was seen a few times. V usage is TRBV4-1 and J usage is TRBJ1-1, with D possibly being TRBD1 (5 bases). Trimming removed 0 bases at V and 6 bases at J, with 11 bases between. The CDR3 has 14 amino acids. The germline V gene has CDR1 MGHRA and CDR2 YSYEKL. The CDR3 nucleotides read TGCGCCAGCAGCCAAGAGGGACTCAGGGCTGAAGCTTTCTTT. It codes for CASSQEGLRAEAFF.

The chain has TRBV5-6 and TRBJ1-2, with 8 bases lining up with TRBD1. Germline trimming cut 6 bases from V and 7 bases from J; bases unmatched to any gene: 14. In germline, CDR1 is SGHDT, CDR2 YYEEEE. The CDR3 sequence is 15 residues long. CDR3 nucleotides: TGTGCCAGCAAAAAGGACAGGGCGTTTGAACGTGGCTACACCTTC. It is translated as CASKKDRAFERGYTF.

V gene TRBV28 combines with J gene TRBJ2-6; possibly TRBD2 for D (7 bases). This CDR3 spans 16 amino acids. V dropped 5 bases and J dropped 0 bases, with 11 bases sitting between them. Germline V gene sequence: CDR1 MDHEN, CDR2 SYDVKM. The CDR3 protein is CASSEGGTSGANVLTF. The CDR3, as DNA: TGTGCCAGCAGTGAGGGGGGGACCTCTGGGGCCAACGTCCTGACTTTC.

In regard to this clone: A junction boundary mismatches the germline segment, possibly from a read error. The gene calls are TRBV7-9 and TRBJ2-7; D remains unclear. This CDR3 spans 12 amino acids. Germline loops: CDR1 SEHNR, CDR2 FQNEAQ (reference sequence). The CDR3 region is CSSSLDAYGQYF. The CDR3 coding sequence is TGTTCCAGCAGCTTAGATGCCTATGGGCAGTACTTC.

V and J are TRBV10-3 and TRBJ2-1; D possibly corresponds to TRBD2 (6 bases). With 10 bases removed from V and 4 bases from J, the gap between germline ends came to 8 bases. Germline-derived CDR1 and CDR2 are ENHRY and SYGVKD. The CDR3 contains 11 residues. The CDR3 sequence is CATREYNEQFF. The CDR3 DNA reads TGTGCCACCCGGGAGTACAATGAGCAGTTCTTC.

The CDR3 region has the DNA TGCGCCAGCAGCTTCCTAGCGGGAGGAGATACGCAGTATTTT. This translates into CASSFLAGGDTQYF. The genes are TRBV5-1 and TRBJ2-3, with TRBD2 matching 11 bases. This CDR3 spans 14 amino acids. V lost 2 bases, J lost 5 bases, and 1 base stayed unmatched. Germline V lookup: CDR1 SGHRS, CDR2 YFSETQ.

The CDR3 bases are TGTGCCAGCAGTGGCCCTCCTATTGAGCGGGGGCCCTACGAGCAGTACTTC. Translated: CASSGPPIERGPYEQYF. This rearrangement joins TRBV6-4 to TRBJ2-7, with 8 bases matching TRBD2. The CDR3 runs to 17 residues. Germline V gives CDR1 MRHNA, CDR2 SNTAGT. The V gene end was trimmed by 4 bases and the J gene end by 2 bases; junction bases not matched to a gene: 13.

The chain uses TRBV27 and TRBJ2-3; D is possibly TRBD2 (6 bases). Trimming left V 0 bases short and J 2 bases short, with 15 bases between. This CDR3 spans 17 amino acids. CDR1 and CDR2 (germline): MNHEY, SMNVEV (reference sequence). Here the CDR3 reads CASSLSGGQLITDTQYF. The CDR3 bases are TGTGCCAGCAGTTTATCCGGAGGGCAATTAATCACAGATACGCAGTATTTT.